Below are 25 T cell receptor beta chains sequenced from a single sample in a study of blood T cell repertoires in COVID-19. The assay was immunoSEQ multiplex PCR, and TCRdb's table has in-frame clones only and misses some. The sample has under 120,000 clones, 85% seen once; the top ten hold approximately 2.1%. Sequenced input: peripheral blood. All receptors come from a human donor in a cohort sampled during active COVID-19.

V and J are TRBV28 and TRBJ2-2, with 7 bases identical to TRBD2. Germline V gene lookup returns CDR1 MDHEN and CDR2 SYDVKM. V dropped 4 bases and J dropped 5; count of bases not matched to a gene: 1. The CDR3 is made up of 13 amino acids. The CDR3 DNA reads TGTGCCAGCAGTTCCGGGGGGACCGGGGAGCTGTTTTTT. Its translation is CASSSGGTGELFF.

The J gene is TRBJ1-2, the V gene TRBV6-6; 9 nucleotides align to TRBD1. Germline V gene data show CDR1 as MNHNY and CDR2 as SVGAGI (reference sequence). The ends lost 5 bases at V and 6 bases at J; junction bases unmatched: 13. The CDR3 contains 16 residues. The CDR3 loop reads CASSTRPGTGRHGYTF. The CDR3, as DNA: TGTGCCAGCAGTACCCGCCCGGGGACAGGGCGACATGGCTACACCTTC.

The J gene is TRBJ2-3, the V gene TRBV5-1, with 13 nucleotides matching TRBD2. This CDR3 region has 16 residues. Trimming at V came to 3 bases and at J to 4 bases, leaving 5 bases not matched to a gene. Germline V gene lookup returns CDR1 SGHRS and CDR2 YFSETQ. The CDR3 spells CASSYGLAGVADTQYF. Here the CDR3 DNA reads TGCGCCAGCAGCTACGGACTAGCGGGAGTTGCAGATACGCAGTATTTT. Combining the CDR3 with reference TRBV5-1 and TRBJ2-3 gives the whole variable domain KAGVTQTPRYLIKTRGQQVTLSCSPISGHRSVSWYQQTPGQGLQFLFEYFSETQRNKGNFPGRFSGRQFSNSRSEMNVSTLELGDSALYLCASSYGLAGVADTQYFGPGTRLTVL.

The chain uses TRBV5-1 and TRBJ2-1; D remains unclear. V shed 7 bases and J shed 5 bases, with 13 bases lying between them. The germline V gene has CDR1 SGHRS and CDR2 YFSETQ. This CDR3 is 13 amino acids long. CDR3 nucleotides: TGCGCCAGCTCACTAACTCCCCACAATGAGCAGTTCTTC. Residues: CASSLTPHNEQFF.

CDR3 nucleotides: TGTGCCAGCTCAGAAACCACTCGGGGGAATTCACCCCTCCACTTT. This sequence encodes CASSETTRGNSPLHF. The chain links TRBV18 to TRBJ1-6, with a tentative D call TRBD1 (5 bases). Per the germline V gene, CDR1 is KGHSH and CDR2 is LQKENI. The V end lost 5 bases, the J end lost 7 bases, and 15 bases lay between the germline ends. This CDR3 is 15 amino acids long.

This sequence joins TRBV4-2 and TRBJ1-1; 9 positions match TRBD1. V gave up 0 bases and J gave up 10 bases; unmatched junction bases: 6. Germline CDR1 LGHNA, CDR2 YNFKEQ. The CDR3 contains 14 residues. Here the CDR3 DNA reads TGTGCCAGCAGCCAAGACCCGGACAGGGGTAGAGCTTTCTTT. This codes for CASSQDPDRGRAFF.

The V gene is TRBV11-3, the J gene TRBJ2-2, with 13 bases identical to TRBD2. After removal of 0 bases from V and 4 bases from J, the junction contained 5 bases not matched to a gene. Germline CDR1 is SGHNT and CDR2 is YENEEA. The CDR3 runs 18 residues. The CDR3 DNA is TGTGCCAGCAGCTTAGATGGAAGACTAGCGGGAGGCACCGGGGAGCTGTTTTTT. Translation gives CASSLDGRLAGGTGELFF.

The V call is TRBV18, the J call TRBJ2-6, with TRBD1 matching over 9 bases. J gave up 0 bases and V 3 bases, and 3 bases lay outside the gene matches. Germline V gene data show CDR1 as KGHSH and CDR2 as LQKENI. CDR3 length equals 17 residues. The CDR3 loop is CASSPGQGSSGANVLTF. The CDR3 region has the DNA TGTGCCAGCTCACCGGGACAGGGAAGCTCTGGGGCCAACGTCCTGACTTTC.

The J gene is TRBJ2-7, the V gene TRBV12-3 or TRBV12-4; D might be TRBD1 (6 bases). Trimming removed 3 bases from V and 6 bases from J, with 6 bases in between. There are 11 residues in the CDR3. The CDR3 is CASSLTGEQYF. In DNA form, the CDR3 reads TGTGCCAGCAGTTTGACAGGCGAGCAGTACTTC.

This chain links TRBV2 with TRBJ2-3, with 9 bases identical to TRBD1. The CDR3 covers 15 residues. Per the germline V gene, CDR1 is SNHLY and CDR2 is FYNNEI. Germline trimming cut 8 bases from V and 6 bases from J; bases unmatched to any gene: 12. The CDR3 region is CASAGDRETSDTQYF. CDR3 in DNA: TGTGCCAGCGCGGGGGACAGGGAGACCTCGGATACGCAGTATTTT. Variable domain in full (rest from reference TRBV2 and TRBJ2-3): EPEVTQTPSHQVTQMGQEVILRCVPISNHLYFYWYRQILGQKVEFLVSFYNNEISEKSEIFDDQFSVERPDGSNFTLKIRSTKLEDSAMYFCASAGDRETSDTQYFGPGTRLTVL.

The rearrangement links TRBV6-5 to TRBJ2-1, with a weak D call TRBD2 (7 bases). V was shortened by 6 bases and J by 15 bases, with 15 bases between the two germline ends. This CDR3 is built from 11 residues. Germline CDR1 is MNHEY and CDR2 is SVGAGI. This CDR3 reads CASSPGRGLFF. CDR3 coding DNA: TGTGCCAGCAGCCCGGGGCGGGGGCTGTTCTTC.

The chain employs TRBV3-1 (or the pseudogene TRBV3-2) and TRBJ2-7; 9 bases fit TRBD1. The CDR3 extends over 17 amino acids. V shed 1 base and J 6 bases; nucleotides not matched to a gene: 13. Per germline, CDR1 LGHDT and CDR2 YNNKEL (reference sequence). DNA of the CDR3: TGTGCCAGCAGCCAAGGGGACAGGGAACGGGTGGCGGGCGAGCAGTACTTC. Protein sequence: CASSQGDRERVAGEQYF.

The gene calls are TRBV7-6 and TRBJ1-2; 10 bases fit TRBD1. Germline V CDR1 and CDR2: SGHVS, FNYEAQ. The CDR3 runs 17 residues. The V segment lost 1 base and the J segment 7 bases; nucleotides outside the gene matches: 12. CDR3 coding DNA: TGTGCCAGCAGCTTAGGACAGGGGGCTGTTGCGAAAGGTGGCTACACCTTC. Its translation is CASSLGQGAVAKGGYTF. The full variable domain, its missing parts supplied by reference TRBV7-6 and TRBJ1-2, is GAGVSQSPRYKVTKRGQDVALRCDPISGHVSLYWYRQALGQGPEFLTYFNYEAQQDKSGLPNDRFSAERPEGSISTLTIQRTEQRDSAMYRCASSLGQGAVAKGGYTFGSGTRLTVV.

V gene TRBV6-6 combines with J gene TRBJ2-5; 8 bases are shared with TRBD2. V was pared by 8 bases and J by 5 bases, with 13 bases of the junction left unmatched. CDR1 MNHNY and CDR2 SVGAGI come from the germline V gene (reference sequence). The CDR3 runs 15 residues. CDR3 residues: CASQPAQAGVETQYF. In DNA, the CDR3 is TGTGCCAGCCAACCCGCCCAAGCGGGAGTCGAGACCCAGTACTTC.

This sequence joins TRBV4-3 and TRBJ1-4; D gene uncertain. The CDR3 runs 17 residues. The germline gives CDR1 LGHNA, CDR2 YSLEER. V lost 1 base to trimming and J lost 6 bases, with 18 bases between them. The DNA of the CDR3 is TGCGCCAGCAGCCAAGGTGCCCTGCCTGGTCGCGATGAAAAACTGTTTTTT. This translates into CASSQGALPGRDEKLFF.

This chain connects TRBV19 to TRBJ1-5, with a tentative D call TRBD1 (6 bases). The CDR3 is made up of 16 amino acids. From germline, CDR1 is LNHDA and CDR2 SQIVND (reference sequence). Trimming took 8 bases from V and 5 from J, leaving 22 bases between them. This CDR3 reads CASRGASGPLYQPQHF. CDR3 DNA: TGTGCCAGTCGGGGGGCCTCCGGGCCCCTCTATCAGCCCCAGCATTTT.

The chain joins TRBV28 to TRBJ1-4; tentative D call: TRBD1 (6 bases). Trimming took 6 bases from V and 4 from J, leaving 9 bases between them. Germline CDR1 MDHEN, CDR2 SYDVKM. The length of the CDR3 is 13 residues. The chain's CDR3 is CASRDRNNEKLFF. Here the CDR3 DNA reads TGTGCCAGCAGAGACAGGAATAATGAAAAACTGTTTTTT.

The chain recombines TRBV18 with TRBJ2-5; 12 bases align to TRBD1. V lost 2 bases, J lost 5 bases, and 6 bases stayed unmatched. Germline V gene sequence: CDR1 KGHSH, CDR2 LQKENI. This CDR3 is built from 16 residues. In DNA, the CDR3 is TGTGCCAGCTCACCATTCGGGACAGGGGGCGGTGAGACCCAGTACTTC. Its protein is CASSPFGTGGGETQYF.

The CDR3: CASEGTGTPNQPQHF. CDR3 DNA sequence: TGTGCCAGCGAGGGGACAGGCACCCCCAATCAGCCCCAGCATTTT. V is TRBV6-7 and J is TRBJ1-5, with 8 positions matching TRBD1. TRBV6-7 is treated as an ORF (open reading frame) with a function not yet certain. The V and J ends lost 8 bases and 3 bases, in that order; junction bases with no gene match: 9. There are 15 residues in the CDR3.

The chain joins TRBV12-3 or TRBV12-4 to TRBJ2-5; 9 bases agree with TRBD2. This CDR3 is built from 13 residues. V trimming: 10 bases; J trimming: 5 bases; junction bases outside the gene matches: 8. The CDR3 nucleotides read TGTGCCACCTCAGCGGGAGGTTTTGAGACCCAGTACTTC. It codes for CATSAGGFETQYF.

In its sample, this clone was seen once. This chain connects TRBV6-5 to TRBJ1-2; 7 positions match TRBD1. With 6 bases clipped from V and 9 bases from J, the junction kept 16 bases outside the gene matches. The CDR3 consists of 15 residues. Germline CDR1 MNHEY, CDR2 SVGAGI. CDR3 sequence reads: CASSTTGTAIWSYTF. DNA of the CDR3: TGTGCCAGCAGCACGACCGGGACAGCTATATGGAGCTACACCTTC.

This chain connects TRBV24-1 to TRBJ2-1, with TRBD1 as a possible D gene (6 bases). The CDR3 sequence is 16 residues long. Between the trimmed V and J ends, which lost 3 bases and 0 bases, there was a span of 11 bases. Germline CDR1 and CDR2: KGHDR and SFDVKD. The CDR3 loop reads CATSDPGTNSYNEQFF. The CDR3 DNA sequence: TGTGCCACCAGTGATCCCGGGACAAACTCCTACAATGAGCAGTTCTTC.

CDR3 in amino acids: CASVLRSGTGMSNGYTF. DNA for the CDR3: TGTGCCAGCGTTCTCAGGTCGGGGACAGGGATGAGTAATGGCTACACCTTC. The V call is TRBV5-6, the J call TRBJ1-2, with TRBD1 identical over 9 bases. The CDR3 runs to 17 residues. The V and J ends lost 7 bases and 6 bases, in that order; junction bases with no gene match: 19. Germline V lookup: CDR1 SGHDT, CDR2 YYEEEE.

The V and J genes are TRBV29-1 and TRBJ1-4; 9 nucleotides match TRBD1. V was pared by 5 bases and J by 5 bases, with 9 bases of the junction left unmatched. CDR1 is SQVTM and CDR2 is ANQGSEA in the germline V gene. The CDR3 is made up of 15 amino acids. The CDR3 DNA is TGCAGCGTTACCGGGACAGGGAGAGGAAATGAAAAACTGTTTTTT. This codes for CSVTGTGRGNEKLFF.

CDR3 DNA: TGTGCCAGCAGCCCGGGGACAGGTGGAAACACCATATATTTT. This codes for CASSPGTGGNTIYF. V and J are TRBV7-9 and TRBJ1-3, with TRBD1 matching 8 bases. The CDR3 consists of 14 residues. Per germline, CDR1 SEHNR and CDR2 FQNEAQ (reference sequence). With V trimmed by 5 bases and J by 3 bases, 3 bases remained unmatched.